This T cell receptor (beta chain) derives from a study of early T cells in non-severe SARS-CoV-2 infection. Study overall: Bulk RNA taken from unsorted whole blood was sequenced, leaving chains unpaired.

The TCR library protocol attached unique molecular identifiers to the individual cDNA molecules. TCRdb re-analysed the 5' RACE reads in MiXCR, keeping a single row per CDR3 protein. This table has tens of thousands of distinct CDR3 sequences, approximately 9% appearing once. Findings and caveats of the study: Sequences matched to VDJdb favored anti-spike CD8 responses, while private and CD4 specificities were missed.

This clonotype turned up a few times. Its target is not known. Germline V gives CDR1 SGHAT, CDR2 FQNNGV. Trimming pared 5 bases from V and 9 bases from J, leaving 12 bases between. The CDR3 length is 12 residues. The chain employs TRBV11-2 and TRBJ2-3; D may be TRBD1 (6 bases). Material: whole blood, obtained at baseline. This receptor was taken from an adult who was a healthcare worker with PCR-confirmed SARS-CoV-2 infection or an uninfected control (not recorded which). The CDR3 DNA follows: TGTGCCAGCAGCGGCCAGGGGATAACGCAGTATTTT. Protein: CASSGQGITQYF.